Listed below are T cell receptor beta chains from one sample, sequenced in a study of T cell responses to AZD1222 COVID-19 vaccine. Sequenced by immunoSEQ multiplex PCR; TCRdb stores in-frame clones only, minus some. The sample consists of 95,000 to 100,000 clones, over 75% of them appearing once. Sample: peripheral blood, taken 28 days after the second AZD1222 dose. The source is an adult who received the AZD1222 COVID-19 vaccine. Both conserved end residues are part of each CDR3. Fields, in order: D gene, J gene, V gene, clone size, CDR3 DNA, CDR3 protein. A D gene is named only where the DNA matches it firmly. A clone size is listed for some rows: how often the clone was seen (once, few, many), or a class if it is expanded.

>NA|TRBJ2-7|TRBV4-1|NA
TGCGCCAGCAGCCCACCCGAGAGGGCGGGGTACGAGCAGTACTTC
CASSPPERAGYEQYF
>TRBD2|TRBJ2-7|TRBV28|NA
TGTGCCAGCAGGATTAGCGGGAGCTCCTACGAGCAGTACTTC
CASRISGSSYEQYF
>NA|TRBJ1-5|TRBV28|NA
TGTGCCAGCAGCTATAGAGGGTGGGCCAATCAGCCCCAGCATTTT
CASSYRGWANQPQHF
>TRBD2|TRBJ2-7|TRBV7-2|few
TGTGCCAGCAGCTTACCAGGACTAGTTTCCTACGAGCAGTACTTC
CASSLPGLVSYEQYF
>TRBD1|TRBJ1-1|TRBV11-2|few
TGTGCCAGCATGACAGGGGGGCCCACTGAAGCTTTCTTT
CASMTGGPTEAFF
>NA|TRBJ1-2|TRBV19|NA
TGTGCCAGTAGTACATGGGAGGTGCACTATGGCTACACCTTC
CASSTWEVHYGYTF
>NA|TRBJ1-1|TRBV19|NA
TGTGCCAGTACCCACGGACAAACGAACACTGAAGCTTTCTTT
CASTHGQTNTEAFF
>TRBD1|TRBJ2-2|TRBV3-1/TRBV3-2|NA
TGTGCCAGCAGCCAAGATCTGGGGGACAGGGGGCGCACCGGGGAGCTGTTTTTT
CASSQDLGDRGRTGELFF
>NA|TRBJ1-1|TRBV10-1|NA
TGCGCCAGCAGAGACGACAGCTACACTGAAGCTTTCTTT
CASRDDSYTEAFF
>NA|TRBJ1-3|TRBV6-6|NA
TGTGCCAGCAGTTACGGCACCATATATTTT
CASSYGTIYF
>TRBD2|TRBJ2-1|TRBV5-4|NA
TGTGCCAGCAGCTTCGGAGGGAGGGCCGCCTACAATGAGCAGTTCTTC
CASSFGGRAAYNEQFF
>TRBD1|TRBJ2-7|TRBV5-8|few
TGTGCCAGCAGCTTCGATTTTCAGAGAGGGGACAGAGGCGAGCAGTACTTC
CASSFDFQRGDRGEQYF
>NA|TRBJ1-1|TRBV29-1|NA
TGCAGCGTAGCGGGACGGAAGACTGAAGCTTTCTTT
CSVAGRKTEAFF
>TRBD1|TRBJ1-2|TRBV28|once
TGTGCCAGCACCCCAGGGGGTTCTAACTATGGCTACACCTTC
CASTPGGSNYGYTF
>TRBD2|TRBJ2-3|TRBV30|NA
TGTGCCTGGGAGCGGGGGGGCACAGATACGCAGTATTTT
CAWERGGTDTQYF
>NA|TRBJ2-5|TRBV10-3|NA
TGTGCCATCAGTGAGGGGGGCTTAGGAGAGACCCAGTACTTC
CAISEGGLGETQYF
>TRBD1|TRBJ2-2|TRBV4-2|many
TGTGCCAGCAGCCCCCCATCGACAGGGGCCACCGGGGAGCTGTTTTTT
CASSPPSTGATGELFF
>NA|TRBJ2-3|TRBV24-1|NA
TGTGCCACCAGTGGTCCCCAGGGCCGCACAGATACGCAGTATTTT
CATSGPQGRTDTQYF
>NA|TRBJ2-3|TRBV7-9|NA
TGTGCCAGCAGTTCTTCCGGCACAGATACGCAGTATTTT
CASSSSGTDTQYF
>NA|TRBJ2-1|TRBV9|NA
TGTGCCAGCAGCCCGAGGGGGGGGACAAATGAGCAGTTCTTC
CASSPRGGTNEQFF
>TRBD2|TRBJ2-7|TRBV5-1|NA
TGCGCCAGCAGCCAAAAGCAGGGAGGGGCCTACGAGCAGTACTTC
CASSQKQGGAYEQYF
>NA|TRBJ2-7|TRBV5-6|NA
TGTGCCAGCACCGAGTCGTACGGCGACGAGCAGTACTTC
CASTESYGDEQYF
>TRBD1|TRBJ2-1|TRBV15|NA
TGTGCCACCAGCAGAGATCGGATGGGGACAGGGGTGATCTACAATGAGCAGTTCTTC
CATSRDRMGTGVIYNEQFF
>NA|TRBJ2-1|TRBV28|NA
TGTGCCAGCAGTTCGCCGACGGGAGTTGTGTACAATGAGCAGTTCTTC
CASSSPTGVVYNEQFF
>NA|TRBJ2-2|TRBV27|NA
TGTGCCAGCAGCCTTATTCGGGGAACCGGGGAGCTGTTTTTT
CASSLIRGTGELFF
>NA|TRBJ2-5|TRBV28|NA
TGTGCCCTTTTAGGGGCCGTCCAAGAGACCCAGTACTTC
CALLGAVQETQYF
>TRBD2|TRBJ2-1|TRBV7-8|NA
TGTGCCAGCAGCTTAACCGGCCTAGCGGGGAACAATGAGCAGTTCTTC
CASSLTGLAGNNEQFF
>NA|TRBJ1-1|TRBV19|NA
TGTGCCAGTAGACCTTTAGGGAGTAACACTGAAGCTTTCTTT
CASRPLGSNTEAFF
>NA|TRBJ2-7|TRBV7-2|once
TGTGCCAGCAGCTTAGCCCCCCAGGGGGAGCAGTACTTC
CASSLAPQGEQYF
>TRBD1|TRBJ2-1|TRBV9|once
TGTGCCAGCAGCTCTTCCGGGACAGGGTACAATGAGCAGTTCTTC
CASSSSGTGYNEQFF
>NA|TRBJ2-2|TRBV7-2|NA
TGTGCCAGCAGCTTAGGAGGCACCGGGGAGCTGTTTTTT
CASSLGGTGELFF
>TRBD1|TRBJ1-6|TRBV6-5|NA
TGTGCCATCGGGACAGGGGGCTTGTATTCACCCCTCCACTTT
CAIGTGGLYSPLHF
>TRBD2|TRBJ2-7|TRBV3-1/TRBV3-2|NA
TGTGCCAGCAGCCCGGGGTTGGGGGGGACTAGGGAGCAGTACTTC
CASSPGLGGTREQYF
>TRBD2|TRBJ2-1|TRBV4-1|NA
TGCGCCAGCCGACCGGGACTAGCGGGAGGTAGCTCCTACAATGAGCAGTTCTTC
CASRPGLAGGSSYNEQFF
>NA|TRBJ1-1|TRBV4-3|few
TGCGCCAGCAGCCAATCGCAGGGAGGGACTGAAGCTTTCTTT
CASSQSQGGTEAFF
>TRBD1|TRBJ1-1|TRBV7-8|NA
TGTGCCAGCAGCCCGCGACAGGGGAACACTGAAGCTTTCTTT
CASSPRQGNTEAFF
>NA|TRBJ1-4|TRBV3-1/TRBV3-2|NA
TGTGCCAGCAGCCCGAACAGGGCGGCTAATGAAAAACTGTTTTTT
CASSPNRAANEKLFF
>TRBD1|TRBJ1-1|TRBV7-3|NA
TGTGCCAGCAGCTTACCCTCCGGGACAGGACGAAACACTGAAGCTTTCTTT
CASSLPSGTGRNTEAFF
>TRBD1|TRBJ2-2|TRBV5-1|NA
TGCGCCAGCAGCTCGGACAGGTTGGGCACCGGGGAGCTGTTTTTT
CASSSDRLGTGELFF
>NA|TRBJ2-3|TRBV12-3/TRBV12-4|NA
TGTGCCAGCAGTTTAAATACGCAGTATTTT
CASSLNTQYF
>NA|TRBJ2-7|TRBV15|NA
TGTGCCACCAGCAGGGATAGGGGGGAGCAGTACTTC
CATSRDRGEQYF
>TRBD2|TRBJ2-7|TRBV5-6|NA
TGTGCCAGCAGCGGGGCCGGGACTAGTACCGAGCAGTACTTC
CASSGAGTSTEQYF
>NA|TRBJ1-1|TRBV7-9|NA
TGTGCCAGCAGCTTAGAACTGCAGAACACTGAAGCTTTCTTT
CASSLELQNTEAFF
>TRBD1|TRBJ1-1|TRBV6-6|NA
TGTGCCAGCAGTTCGACGACAGGGGGCTTGAACACTGAAGCTTTCTTT
CASSSTTGGLNTEAFF
>TRBD2|TRBJ2-1|TRBV4-2|NA
TGTGCCAGCAGCCCATCTGGCGGCGGGAGGGGGTTTGATGAGCAGTTCTTC
CASSPSGGGRGFDEQFF
>TRBD1|TRBJ2-3|TRBV2|NA
TGTGCCAGCTTCCGGGACAGGGGGGCAGATACGCAGTATTTT
CASFRDRGADTQYF
>TRBD2|TRBJ2-1|TRBV27|NA
TGTGCCAGCAGACGAAGCGAAAAACTAGCGGTAAACTACAATGAGCAGTTCTTC
CASRRSEKLAVNYNEQFF
>NA|TRBJ2-3|TRBV5-1|NA
TGCGCCAGCAGCTTGGTCTTGGGGGGAGATACGCAGTATTTT
CASSLVLGGDTQYF
>NA|TRBJ2-1|TRBV6-1|once
TGTGCCAGCAGTGAAGGTTGGGCGGCCCTCGGCTATGAGCAGTTCTTC
CASSEGWAALGYEQFF
>TRBD2|TRBJ2-1|TRBV12-3/TRBV12-4|NA
TGTGCCAGCACTCCGCGGACTAGCGGGACACAGTTCTTC
CASTPRTSGTQFF
>TRBD2|TRBJ2-1|TRBV5-4|NA
TGTGCCAGCAGCTTGAGTTGGCGGGAGGACGGTAATGAGCAGTTCTTC
CASSLSWREDGNEQFF
>TRBD1|TRBJ1-1|TRBV6-5|NA
TGTGCCAGCAGTCCCGCCGGGACAGGTTTACTTGAAGCTTTCTTT
CASSPAGTGLLEAFF
>TRBD2|TRBJ2-3|TRBV7-6|NA
TGTGCCAGCAGCATAACGAGCGGGGGGACCACAGATACGCAGTATTTT
CASSITSGGTTDTQYF
>NA|TRBJ1-2|TRBV6-6|NA
TGTGCCAGCAGACCGCCCGGGGACAACTATGGCTACACCTTC
CASRPPGDNYGYTF
>NA|TRBJ1-3|TRBV15|NA
TGTGCCACCAGCAGAGATTATGGTAGCTCTGGAAACACCATATATTTT
CATSRDYGSSGNTIYF
>NA|TRBJ1-5|TRBV28|NA
TGTGCCAGCAGTTCTGGTGGGAGGGGCCACAATCAGCCCCAGCATTTT
CASSSGGRGHNQPQHF
>TRBD2|TRBJ2-3|TRBV7-9|NA
TGTGCCAGCAGCTTAGCGTCGGGAGCGGGGGGCACAGATACGCAGTATTTT
CASSLASGAGGTDTQYF
>TRBD2|TRBJ2-3|TRBV6-4|NA
TGTGCCAGCAGTGCACAGCGGGGGAGCACAGATACGCAGTATTTT
CASSAQRGSTDTQYF